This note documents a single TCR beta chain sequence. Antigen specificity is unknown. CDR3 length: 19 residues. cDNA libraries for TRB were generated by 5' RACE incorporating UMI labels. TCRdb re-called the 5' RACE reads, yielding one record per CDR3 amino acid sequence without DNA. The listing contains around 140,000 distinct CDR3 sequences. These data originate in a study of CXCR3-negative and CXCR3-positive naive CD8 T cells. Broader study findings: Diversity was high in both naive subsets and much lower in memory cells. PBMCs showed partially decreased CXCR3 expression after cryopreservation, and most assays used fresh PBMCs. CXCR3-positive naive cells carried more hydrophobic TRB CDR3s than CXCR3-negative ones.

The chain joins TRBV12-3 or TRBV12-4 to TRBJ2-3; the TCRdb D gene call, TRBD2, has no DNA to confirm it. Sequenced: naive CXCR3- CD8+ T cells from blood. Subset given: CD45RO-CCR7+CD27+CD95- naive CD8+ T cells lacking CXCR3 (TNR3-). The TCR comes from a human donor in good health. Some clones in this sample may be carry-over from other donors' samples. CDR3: CASSSLGPSLGQEADTQYF.